This T cell receptor beta chain was documented in a study of cytomegalovirus exposure and HLA in healthy donors. The PCR had 60 Vbeta and 13 Jbeta primers. TCRdb's table, derived via immunoSEQ multiplex PCR, lists solely in-frame clones and lacks some. The sample records roughly 80,000 clones, roughly four fifths being singletons. The V gene's germline CDR1 is MGHRA and CDR2 YSYEKL. V lost 1 base, J lost 1 base, and 10 bases lay in between. This CDR3 comprises 15 residues. Sequencing was carried out using PBMCs. The chain is built from TRBV4-1 and TRBJ1-1, with D unresolved. This TCR came from a woman in her thirties in good health and CMV-seronegative. CDR3 DNA sequence: TGCGCCAGCAGCCAAGCCGCGGCACGGAACACTGAAGCTTTCTTT. This gives the protein CASSQAAARNTEAFF.